The next 2 T cell receptor beta chains were all read from a single sample in a study of metastatic and nonmetastatic thyroid tumors. Ahead of thyroid surgery, no patient had received treatment of any kind. MiXCR re-clonotyped the PCR reads for TCRdb. Seen here are roughly 81,000 clones, 8.6% observed once, and the top ten hold 8% to 10%. Sequenced material: blood. The origin of the receptors is a female donor with papillary thyroid cancer or a benign thyroid nodule (not recorded which). Some clones in this sample may be carry-over from other donors' samples.

This clone was counted ten times or more. The chain carries TRBV7-7 and TRBJ2-5; tentatively, D is TRBD1 (7 bases). The germline V gene has CDR1 SSHAT and CDR2 FNYEAQ (reference sequence). Trimming shortened V by 1 base and J by 8 bases, and 11 bases separated the two germline ends. CDR3 length: 13 residues. CDR3 bases: TGTGCCAGCAGCTTAGGACAGGGAGGAACCCAGTACTTC. This encodes CASSLGQGGTQYF.

This clone was recorded many times. J is TRBJ1-2 and V is TRBV3-1; 7 nucleotides align to TRBD1. The CDR3 runs 14 residues. With 1 base clipped from V and 8 bases from J, the junction kept 7 bases outside the gene matches. Germline V lookup: CDR1 LGHDT, CDR2 YNNKEL (reference sequence). CDR3 bases: TGTGCCAGCAGCCAAGGCCGACAGGGCGGGGGCTACACCTTC. This translates into CASSQGRQGGGYTF.